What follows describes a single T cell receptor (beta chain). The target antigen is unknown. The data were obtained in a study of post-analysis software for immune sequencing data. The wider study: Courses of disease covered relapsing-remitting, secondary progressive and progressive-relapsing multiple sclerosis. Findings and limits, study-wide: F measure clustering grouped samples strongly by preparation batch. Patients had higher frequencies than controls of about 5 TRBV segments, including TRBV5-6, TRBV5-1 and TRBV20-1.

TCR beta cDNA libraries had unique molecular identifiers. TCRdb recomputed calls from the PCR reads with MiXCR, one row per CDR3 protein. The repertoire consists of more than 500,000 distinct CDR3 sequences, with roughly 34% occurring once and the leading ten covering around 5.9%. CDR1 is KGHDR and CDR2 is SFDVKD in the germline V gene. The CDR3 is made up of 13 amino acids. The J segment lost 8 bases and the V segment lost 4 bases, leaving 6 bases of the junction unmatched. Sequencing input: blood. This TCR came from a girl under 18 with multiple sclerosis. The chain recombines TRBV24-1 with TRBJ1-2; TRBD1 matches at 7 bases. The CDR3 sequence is CATSEDRSRGYTF. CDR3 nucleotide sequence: TGTGCCACCAGTGAGGACAGGAGTCGGGGCTACACCTTC.